These 24 T cell receptor beta chains came from one sample sequenced in a study of CD8+CD57+ T cells in acquired aplastic anemia. Genomic DNA, serving as template, underwent TCR beta VDJ and CDR3 profiling. From the reads, TCRdb called clonotypes with MiXCR, one entry per CDR3 protein. The table shows about 210,000 distinct CDR3 sequences, with about 59% occurring only once. The sequenced sample was sorted CD4+, CD8+, or CD8+CD57+ T cells (not recorded which) from PBMCs. Receptor source: a human donor in good health.

This clonotype turned up a few times. The chain employs TRBV5-1 and TRBJ2-7; unclear D gene. From germline, CDR1 is SGHRS and CDR2 YFSETQ. The CDR3 has 12 amino acids. V gave up 0 bases and J gave up 7 bases, with 8 bases separating them. The CDR3 protein is CASSLDGPEQYF. For the CDR3, the DNA is TGCGCCAGCAGCTTGGACGGACCTGAGCAGTACTTC.

V is TRBV5-6 and J is TRBJ1-2; 7 positions agree with TRBD1. Per germline, CDR1 SGHDT and CDR2 YYEEEE. The CDR3 has 13 amino acids. V trimming: 9 bases; J trimming: 3 bases; junction bases outside the gene matches: 8. The CDR3: CATQGGEYYGYTF. Here the CDR3 DNA reads TGTGCCACCCAAGGGGGCGAGTACTATGGCTACACCTTC.

This clonotype was counted a few times. The rearrangement joins TRBV15 to TRBJ2-3; TRBD2 might be the D (6 bases). The CDR3 contains 15 residues. The germline gives CDR1 LNHNV, CDR2 YYDKDF (reference sequence). Trimming took off 6 bases at V and 0 bases at J, with 13 bases between the two ends. The CDR3 DNA is TGTGCCACCAGTGTTAGCGGTGCTAGCACAGATACGCAGTATTTT. It encodes CATSVSGASTDTQYF. Based on the CDR3 plus reference TRBV15 and TRBJ2-3, the full variable domain is DAMVIQNPRYQVTQFGKPVTLSCSQTLNHNVMYWYQQKSSQAPKLLFHYYDKDFNNEADTPDNFQSRRPNTSFCFLDIRSPGLGDTAMYLCATSVSGASTDTQYFGPGTRLTVL.

This rearrangement joins TRBV7-8 to TRBJ1-2, with D perhaps TRBD1 (6 bases). The CDR3 length is 14 residues. CDR1 and CDR2 from the germline V gene are SGHVS and FQNEAQ. V was pared by 5 bases and J by 8 bases, with 18 bases between. The CDR3 DNA is TGTGCCAGCAGCCCAGAGGCGGGGGCCATGGGCTACACCTTC. Translated, it gives CASSPEAGAMGYTF.

V gene TRBV19 combines with J gene TRBJ1-5; weak D call: TRBD1 (5 bases). The CDR3 loop spans 13 amino acids. Trimming took 10 bases from V and 9 from J, leaving 19 bases between them. Per germline, CDR1 LNHDA and CDR2 SQIVND (reference sequence). The CDR3 is CATLERGIGPQHF. The CDR3 nucleotides read TGTGCCACTTTGGAGAGGGGAATCGGGCCCCAGCATTTT.

The V gene is TRBV10-3, the J gene TRBJ2-7; D is possibly TRBD1 (5 bases). The CDR3 has 14 residues. With 10 bases removed from V and 2 bases from J, the gap between germline ends came to 18 bases. CDR1 and CDR2 (germline): ENHRY, SYGVKD. The CDR3 region has the DNA TGTGCCAGCATTCTGGGTGGACACACCTACGAGCAGTACTTC. It translates to CASILGGHTYEQYF.

The chain recombines TRBV10-3 with TRBJ1-1; TRBD1 agrees at 7 bases. The CDR3 is 12 amino acids. V was pared by 10 bases and J by 2 bases, with 4 bases of the junction left unmatched. Germline CDR1 and CDR2: ENHRY and SYGVKD. The CDR3 nucleotides read TGTGCCACGGGACAGAAAAACACTGAAGCTTTCTTT. Residues: CATGQKNTEAFF.

This clonotype was seen only a few times. The V and J genes are TRBV6-5 and TRBJ2-2; no firm D call. The CDR3 has 13 amino acids. Trimming shortened V by 2 bases and J by 8 bases, and 9 bases separated the two germline ends. CDR1 is MNHEY, CDR2 SVGAGI, per germline. CDR3: CASSYELWGELFF. Written as DNA, the CDR3 is TGTGCCAGCAGTTACGAGCTTTGGGGGGAGCTGTTTTTT.

This chain joins TRBV20-1 and TRBJ2-7, with a weak D call TRBD1 (6 bases). The V end was cut by 2 bases, the J end by 0 bases, with 11 bases between. Germline V gene sequence: CDR1 DFQATT, CDR2 SNEGSKA (reference sequence). The length of the CDR3 is 14 residues. CDR3 in amino acids: CSARSPDSSYEQYF. CDR3 coding DNA: TGCAGTGCTAGATCCCCGGACAGCTCCTACGAGCAGTACTTC.

V and J are TRBV19 and TRBJ2-5; the D is unclear. The CDR3 loop spans 15 amino acids. Per germline, CDR1 LNHDA and CDR2 SQIVND (reference sequence). Trimming left V 1 base short and J 4 bases short, with 13 bases between. CDR3 protein: CASSIGASYRETQYF. CDR3 nucleotides: TGTGCCAGTAGTATAGGGGCTAGTTACCGAGAGACCCAGTACTTC. The whole variable domain, filled in from reference TRBV19 and TRBJ2-5, reads DGGITQSPKYLFRKEGQNVTLSCEQNLNHDAMYWYRQDPGQGLRLIYYSQIVNDFQKGDIAEGYSVSREKKESFPLTVTSAQKNPTAFYLCASSIGASYRETQYFGPGTRLLVL.

CDR3 residues: CATSDSGVGPHYGYTF. As DNA, the CDR3 is TGTGCCACCAGTGATTCAGGTGTGGGACCTCACTATGGCTACACCTTC. The chain couples TRBV24-1 to TRBJ1-2, with D possibly matching TRBD1 (5 bases). Germline values: CDR1 KGHDR, CDR2 SFDVKD. This CDR3 contains 16 residues. The germline V and J ends were trimmed by 2 bases and 3 bases, with 15 bases remaining between them.

Many counts were recorded for this clonotype. The CDR3: CSASHVREGPTGELFF. The CDR3 DNA reads as TGCAGTGCTAGCCATGTACGGGAGGGCCCCACCGGGGAGCTGTTTTTT. The chain uses TRBV20-1 and TRBJ2-2; 8 bases fit TRBD2. The V segment lost 3 bases and the J segment 4 bases; nucleotides outside the gene matches: 10. CDR1 is DFQATT and CDR2 is SNEGSKA in the germline V gene (reference sequence). CDR3 length: 16 residues.

V usage is TRBV25-1 and J usage is TRBJ2-7; the D is unclear. The CDR3 is 15 amino acids. Germline V gene data show CDR1 as MGHDK and CDR2 as SYGVNS. Trimming took off 1 base at V and 5 bases at J, with 15 bases between the two ends. The CDR3 spells CASSEFNPGENEQYF. CDR3 coding DNA: TGTGCCAGCAGTGAATTCAACCCAGGAGAAAACGAGCAGTACTTC.

The chain joins TRBV24-1 to TRBJ2-2; 11 positions match TRBD1. This CDR3 has 17 residues. V shed 2 bases, J shed 5 bases, and the junction held 6 bases outside the gene matches. Germline V gene lookup returns CDR1 KGHDR and CDR2 SFDVKD. CDR3 region: CATSDYAGTGGTGELFF. In DNA form, the CDR3 reads TGTGCCACCAGTGATTATGCCGGGACAGGGGGGACCGGGGAGCTGTTTTTT.

Notes on this clonotype: This CDR3 fails to terminate in the conserved phenylalanine or tryptophan, so it likely reflects a read error. The chain recombines TRBV24-1 with TRBJ2-7; a possible D gene is TRBD2 (6 bases). V was pared by 9 bases and J by 6 bases, with 11 bases between. CDR1 and CDR2 (germline): KGHDR, SFDVKD. There are 11 residues in the CDR3. CDR3 nucleotide sequence: TGTGCCACCTCCTGGCGGGGCGAGCAGTACTCC. Its protein product is CATSWRGEQYS.

The chain carries TRBV24-1 and TRBJ2-1; D uncertain. Germline CDR1 is KGHDR and CDR2 is SFDVKD. The germline V and J ends were trimmed by 0 bases and 10 bases, with 6 bases remaining between them. The CDR3 is 12 residues long. The CDR3 nucleotides read TGTGCCACCAGTGATTTGGGGAAGGAGCAGTTCTTC. Translation gives CATSDLGKEQFF.

The chain uses TRBV7-2 and TRBJ2-7, with D possibly called TRBD1 or TRBD2 (6 bases each). CDR3 size: 13 residues. Trimming took off 5 bases at V and 5 bases at J, with 13 bases between the two ends. Germline CDR1 is SGHTA and CDR2 is FQGNSA. CDR3 region: CASSVGGWDEQYF. The CDR3 region has the DNA TGTGCCAGCAGCGTCGGGGGCTGGGACGAGCAGTACTTC.

This chain uses TRBV24-1 with TRBJ2-1; the match to TRBD2 covers 8 bases. The CDR3 contains 17 residues. The ends lost 1 base at V and 7 bases at J; junction bases unmatched: 11. CDR1 KGHDR and CDR2 SFDVKD come from the germline V gene. The CDR3 sequence: CATSDLDREGLWNEQFF. CDR3 coding DNA: TGTGCCACCAGTGATTTAGACCGGGAGGGTCTTTGGAATGAGCAGTTCTTC.

The V and J genes are TRBV10-3 and TRBJ2-3; D possibly matches TRBD1 or TRBD2 (5 bases each). V dropped 6 bases and J dropped 3 bases, with 16 bases sitting between them. The V gene's germline CDR1 is ENHRY and CDR2 SYGVKD. The CDR3 covers 15 residues. The DNA for the CDR3 is TGTGCCATCAGCGCGTCCGGGACCTATACAGATACGCAGTATTTT. Translation gives CAISASGTYTDTQYF.

This chain uses TRBV27 with TRBJ2-2, with D possibly matching TRBD1 (5 bases). This CDR3 comprises 15 residues. V gave up 3 bases and J gave up 1 base, with 9 bases separating them. Germline CDR1 is MNHEY and CDR2 is SMNVEV (reference sequence). In DNA, the CDR3 is TGTGCCAGCAGTTTCTGGCAGGGGAACACCGGGGAGCTGTTTTTT. Its protein is CASSFWQGNTGELFF.

This sequence joins TRBV20-1 and TRBJ2-3; TRBD1 matches 7 bases. Germline V CDR1 and CDR2: DFQATT, SNEGSKA (reference sequence). The CDR3 has 14 residues. Trimming cost V 4 bases and J 8 bases; bases outside gene matches: 12. In DNA form, the CDR3 reads TGCAGTGCTACTCAACAGGGGTCTCGGTTTACGCAGTATTTT. Its protein product is CSATQQGSRFTQYF.

The rearrangement uses TRBV20-1 and TRBJ2-1; a weak D match, TRBD2 (6 bases). Trimming removed 4 bases from V and 6 bases from J, with 7 bases in between. The CDR3 spans 11 residues. CDR1 and CDR2 from the germline V gene are DFQATT and SNEGSKA (reference sequence). The CDR3 region is CSAMGLNEQFF. CDR3 DNA sequence: TGCAGTGCTATGGGACTCAATGAGCAGTTCTTC.

The CDR3 nucleotides are TGCGCCAGCAGCCAAGATGGGGGGGCGAAGCAGTACTTC. Translated, it gives CASSQDGGAKQYF. This chain connects TRBV4-1 to TRBJ2-7; D perhaps matches TRBD2 (7 bases). The V gene's germline CDR1 is MGHRA and CDR2 YSYEKL. This CDR3 comprises 13 residues. Trimming stripped 0 bases from V and 8 bases from J, with 11 bases between.

This chain joins TRBV11-2 and TRBJ1-1, with a possible D match to TRBD1 (6 bases). Germline CDR1 reads SGHAT; CDR2 reads FQNNGV. The CDR3 runs to 13 residues. Trimming removed 7 bases from V and 7 bases from J, with 16 bases in between. This chain's CDR3 is CASTPGGASEAFF. CDR3 nucleotides: TGTGCCAGCACCCCCGGGGGGGCGAGTGAAGCTTTCTTT.